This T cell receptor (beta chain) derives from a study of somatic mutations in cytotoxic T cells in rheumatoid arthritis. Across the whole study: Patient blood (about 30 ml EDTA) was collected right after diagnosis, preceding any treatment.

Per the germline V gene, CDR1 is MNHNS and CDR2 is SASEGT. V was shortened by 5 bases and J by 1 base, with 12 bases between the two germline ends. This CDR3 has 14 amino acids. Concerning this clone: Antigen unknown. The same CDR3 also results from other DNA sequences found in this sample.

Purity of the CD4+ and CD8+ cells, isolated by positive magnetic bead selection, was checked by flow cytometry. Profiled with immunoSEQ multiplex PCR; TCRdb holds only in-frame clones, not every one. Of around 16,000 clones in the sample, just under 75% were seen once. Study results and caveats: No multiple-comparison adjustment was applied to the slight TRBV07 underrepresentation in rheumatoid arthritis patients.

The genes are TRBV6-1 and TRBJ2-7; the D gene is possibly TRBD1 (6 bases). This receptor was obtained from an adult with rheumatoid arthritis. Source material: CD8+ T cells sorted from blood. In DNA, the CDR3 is TGTGCCAGCAGTTCTCACAGGGTGTCCTACGAGCAGTACTTC. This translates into CASSSHRVSYEQYF.